Presented here are 18 T cell receptor beta chains from one specimen sequenced in a study of T cell responses to AZD1222 COVID-19 vaccine. Assay used: immunoSEQ multiplex PCR; TCRdb lists only in-frame clones, some missing. Counted here are tens of thousands of clones, 89% occurring once; the ten biggest clones make up around 2%. The sequencing here drew on peripheral blood, taken on day 0 of AZD1222 vaccination. These receptor sequences come from an adult in good health.

To note about this clone: At one boundary the junction diverges from the germline segment, which might be a read error. This chain links TRBV3-1 (or the pseudogene TRBV3-2) with TRBJ2-5, with 7 nucleotides matching TRBD1. There are 12 residues in the CDR3. CDR1 and CDR2 (germline): LGHDT, YNNKEL (reference sequence). The CDR3 nucleotides read TGTGCCAGCAGCCAAGAGGGACAGAGCCCTCACTTC. Amino acid sequence: CASSQEGQSPHF.

The V and J genes are TRBV9 and TRBJ1-2; 9 nucleotides agree with TRBD1. V shed 2 bases, J shed 5 bases, and the junction held 10 bases outside the gene matches. Germline V gives CDR1 SGDLS, CDR2 YYNGEE. This CDR3 spans 16 amino acids. The CDR3 region has the DNA TGTGCCAGCAGCGTTAAAAACCGGGGACAGGGTTATGGCTACACCTTC. Protein: CASSVKNRGQGYGYTF.

V is TRBV7-9 and J is TRBJ1-3, with a possible D match to TRBD1 (5 bases). The V end lost 4 bases, the J end lost 0 bases, and 19 bases lay between the germline ends. The CDR3 has 18 residues. The germline CDR1 and CDR2 sequences are SEHNR and FQNEAQ (reference sequence). DNA of the CDR3: TGTGCCAGCAGCTCGGGGGGTGGCGGTTCTTTCTCTGGAAACACCATATATTTT. Protein product: CASSSGGGGSFSGNTIYF.

J is TRBJ1-2 and V is TRBV7-3, with a tentative D call TRBD1 (6 bases). Trimming took 0 bases from V and 5 from J, leaving 7 bases between them. The CDR3 is made up of 13 amino acids. Germline V lookup: CDR1 SGHTA, CDR2 FQGTGA. Written as DNA, the CDR3 is TGTGCCAGCAGCTTAACTCAGGGGTATGGCTACACCTTC. Protein: CASSLTQGYGYTF. The full variable domain, its missing parts supplied by reference TRBV7-3 and TRBJ1-2, is GAGVSQTPSNKVTEKGKYVELRCDPISGHTALYWYRQSLGQGPEFLIYFQGTGAADDSGLPNDRFFAVRPEGSVSTLKIQRTERGDSAVYLCASSLTQGYGYTFGSGTRLTVV.

This chain joins TRBV27 and TRBJ2-7, with a tentative D call TRBD1 (8 bases). The CDR3 is made up of 15 amino acids. With 5 bases removed from V and 3 bases from J, the gap between germline ends came to 17 bases. The germline V gene encodes CDR1 MNHEY and CDR2 SMNVEV (reference sequence). CDR3 coding DNA: TGTGCCAGCAGTATCCGGACAGGGAGGGTCTACGAGCAGTACTTC. Amino acid sequence: CASSIRTGRVYEQYF.

The J gene is TRBJ1-1, the V gene TRBV3-1 (or the pseudogene TRBV3-2), with TRBD1 as a possible D gene (6 bases). CDR1 is LGHDT, CDR2 YNNKEL, per germline (reference sequence). The CDR3 totals 15 residues. Trimming took 4 bases from V and 6 from J, leaving 18 bases between them. This chain's CDR3 is CASSPRNREASEAFF. The CDR3 bases are TGTGCCAGCAGCCCACGCAACAGGGAGGCCTCTGAAGCTTTCTTT.

The chain joins TRBV30 to TRBJ2-1; a possible D gene is TRBD1 (5 bases). Germline CDR1 is GTSNPN and CDR2 is SVGIG (reference sequence). V was cut by 8 bases and J by 5 bases, with 22 bases left in between. This CDR3 comprises 15 residues. This CDR3 is CASQEGVSDHNEQFF. The CDR3, as DNA: TGTGCCAGCCAGGAAGGGGTGTCGGACCACAATGAGCAGTTCTTC. The entire variable domain, with the rest obtained from reference TRBV30 and TRBJ2-1, is as follows: SQTIHQWPATLVQPVGSPLSLECTVEGTSNPNLYWYRQAAGRGLQLLFYSVGIGQISSEVPQNLSASRPQDRQFILSSKKLLLSDSGFYLCASQEGVSDHNEQFFGPGTRLTVL.

The gene calls are TRBV5-1 and TRBJ2-7, with TRBD1 identical over 9 bases. V trimming: 4 bases; J trimming: 3 bases; junction bases outside the gene matches: 8. CDR3 length equals 15 residues. CDR1 SGHRS and CDR2 YFSETQ come from the germline V gene. CDR3 sequence: CASSRGQGSSYEQYF. CDR3 DNA: TGCGCCAGCAGCCGGGGACAGGGCTCAAGCTACGAGCAGTACTTC.

The chain combines TRBV29-1 with TRBJ1-2; TRBD1 might be the D (6 bases). CDR1 and CDR2 from the germline V gene are SQVTM and ANQGSEA. The length of the CDR3 is 15 residues. The V and J ends lost 0 bases and 4 bases respectively, with 15 bases between them. The CDR3, as DNA: TGCAGCGTTGAAGATAGCGTCCCAGGGGCCTATGGCTACACCTTC. It encodes CSVEDSVPGAYGYTF.

V usage is TRBV6-1 and J usage is TRBJ1-1, with D tentatively TRBD1 (5 bases). The CDR3 runs to 13 residues. The germline V gene encodes CDR1 MNHNS and CDR2 SASEGT. Trimming removed 3 bases at V and 7 bases at J, with 12 bases between. The CDR3 reads CASSEKGSVEAFF. CDR3 nucleotide sequence: TGTGCCAGCAGTGAGAAGGGGAGTGTTGAAGCTTTCTTT.

This chain links TRBV7-2 with TRBJ1-3, with 7 bases lining up with TRBD1. Germline values: CDR1 SGHTA, CDR2 FQGNSA. The CDR3 contains 15 residues. V dropped 5 bases and J dropped 2; count of bases not matched to a gene: 6. CDR3 coding DNA: TGTGCCAGCAGCCCTCGACAGGGCGCTGGAAACACCATATATTTT. Its protein is CASSPRQGAGNTIYF.

This clone was seen once. J is TRBJ1-2 and V is TRBV6-6; D uncertain. The CDR3 is 15 amino acids. Germline V CDR1 and CDR2: MNHNY, SVGAGI (reference sequence). Deletions cut 0 bases from V and 2 bases from J, with 10 bases between. The DNA of the CDR3 is TGTGCCAGCAGTTACTCATCGAGTCGCAACTATGGCTACACCTTC. This translates into CASSYSSSRNYGYTF.

V gene TRBV6-5 combines with J gene TRBJ1-2, with D possibly being TRBD1 (5 bases). The CDR3 contains 15 residues. Per the germline V gene, CDR1 is MNHEY and CDR2 is SVGAGI. The V end lost 0 bases, the J end lost 8 bases, and 16 bases lay between the germline ends. CDR3 protein: CASSYSLSGTTGYTF. DNA of the CDR3: TGTGCCAGCAGTTACTCGCTTTCAGGGACTACAGGCTACACCTTC.

The rearrangement joins TRBV19 to TRBJ1-1; no definite D call. CDR3 length: 11 residues. Trimming shortened V by 3 bases and J by 7 bases, and 6 bases separated the two germline ends. Germline assignment: CDR1 LNHDA and CDR2 SQIVND (reference sequence). DNA of the CDR3: TGTGCCAGTAGTATCCGTAGTGAAGCTTTCTTT. Translation gives CASSIRSEAFF. Full variable domain (rest looked up from reference TRBV19 and TRBJ1-1): DGGITQSPKYLFRKEGQNVTLSCEQNLNHDAMYWYRQDPGQGLRLIYYSQIVNDFQKGDIAEGYSVSREKKESFPLTVTSAQKNPTAFYLCASSIRSEAFFGQGTRLTVV.

The chain is built from TRBV6-1 and TRBJ2-3; D is uncertain. V was cut by 2 bases and J by 1 base, with 7 bases left in between. Germline V lookup: CDR1 MNHNS, CDR2 SASEGT. This CDR3 has 14 residues. CDR3 nucleotide sequence: TGTGCCAGCAGTGAAAGGATCGGCACAGATACGCAGTATTTT. Translating it yields CASSERIGTDTQYF.

The rearrangement joins TRBV5-1 to TRBJ1-6, with D perhaps matching TRBD1 (5 bases). Germline lookup yields CDR1 SGHRS and CDR2 YFSETQ. The V and J ends lost 1 base and 10 bases respectively, with 12 bases between them. This CDR3 comprises 14 residues. This chain's CDR3 is CASSLSSRDSPLHF. CDR3 nucleotides: TGCGCCAGCAGCTTGTCGAGTAGGGACTCACCCCTCCACTTT.

The J gene is TRBJ1-1, the V gene TRBV29-1, with D possibly being TRBD1 (5 bases). V gave up 6 bases and J gave up 5 bases, with 16 bases separating them. CDR3 size: 13 residues. From germline, CDR1 is SQVTM and CDR2 ANQGSEA. The CDR3 sequence is CSVAPGPGTEAFF. Written as DNA, the CDR3 is TGCAGCGTAGCTCCGGGACCCGGGACTGAAGCTTTCTTT.

The V and J genes are TRBV5-4 and TRBJ2-7; 7 bases map to TRBD1. The germline V gene has CDR1 SGHNT and CDR2 YYREEE (reference sequence). The junction had 3 bases not matched to a gene; V was cut back by 9 bases and J by 0 bases. This CDR3 is built from 12 residues. The CDR3 DNA is TGTGCCACGACAGGGACCTCCTACGAGCAGTACTTC. Protein product: CATTGTSYEQYF.